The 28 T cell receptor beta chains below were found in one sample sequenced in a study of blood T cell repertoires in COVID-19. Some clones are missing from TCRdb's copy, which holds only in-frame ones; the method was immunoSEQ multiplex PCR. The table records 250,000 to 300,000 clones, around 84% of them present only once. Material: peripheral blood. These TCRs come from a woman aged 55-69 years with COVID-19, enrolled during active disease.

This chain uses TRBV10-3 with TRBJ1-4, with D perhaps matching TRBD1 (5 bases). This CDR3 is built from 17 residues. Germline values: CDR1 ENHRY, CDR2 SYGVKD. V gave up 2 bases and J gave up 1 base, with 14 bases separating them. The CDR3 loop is CAISEVSGGGTNEKLFF. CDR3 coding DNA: TGTGCCATCAGTGAGGTTTCCGGGGGAGGAACTAATGAAAAACTGTTTTTT.

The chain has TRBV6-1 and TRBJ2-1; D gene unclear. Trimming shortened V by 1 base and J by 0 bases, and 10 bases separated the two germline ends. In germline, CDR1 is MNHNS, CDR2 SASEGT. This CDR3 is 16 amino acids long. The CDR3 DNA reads TGTGCCAGCAGTGAAGTCGGGTGGAGCTCCTACAATGAGCAGTTCTTC. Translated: CASSEVGWSSYNEQFF.

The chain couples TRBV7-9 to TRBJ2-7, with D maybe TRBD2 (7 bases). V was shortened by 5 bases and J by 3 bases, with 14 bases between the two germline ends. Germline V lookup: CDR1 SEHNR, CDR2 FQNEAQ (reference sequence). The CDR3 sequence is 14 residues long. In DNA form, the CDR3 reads TGTGCCAGCAGCCCAGCGGGACATTTCTACGAGCAGTACTTC. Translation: CASSPAGHFYEQYF.

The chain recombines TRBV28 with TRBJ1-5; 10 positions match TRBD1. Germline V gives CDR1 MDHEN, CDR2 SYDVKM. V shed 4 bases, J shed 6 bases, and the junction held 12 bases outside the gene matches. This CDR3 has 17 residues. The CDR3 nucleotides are TGTGCCAGCAGTTCCCGTCGGACAGGGGGGATCGGTCAGCCCCAGCATTTT. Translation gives CASSSRRTGGIGQPQHF.

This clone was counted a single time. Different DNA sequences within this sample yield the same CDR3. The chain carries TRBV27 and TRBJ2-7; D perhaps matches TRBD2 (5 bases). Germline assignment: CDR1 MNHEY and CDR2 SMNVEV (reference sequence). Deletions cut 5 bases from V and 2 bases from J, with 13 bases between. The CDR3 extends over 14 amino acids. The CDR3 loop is CASSPRGRAYEQYF. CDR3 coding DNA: TGTGCCAGCAGTCCACGGGGTAGAGCCTACGAGCAGTACTTC.

As DNA, the CDR3 is TGCAGTGCTAGTTACGGGGTTGTGCTCTATAATTCACCCCTCCACTTT. Translating it yields CSASYGVVLYNSPLHF. The chain carries TRBV20-1 and TRBJ1-6; D unclear. V lost 3 bases and J lost 3, with 15 bases in between. This CDR3 spans 16 amino acids. CDR1 is DFQATT and CDR2 is SNEGSKA in the germline V gene (reference sequence).

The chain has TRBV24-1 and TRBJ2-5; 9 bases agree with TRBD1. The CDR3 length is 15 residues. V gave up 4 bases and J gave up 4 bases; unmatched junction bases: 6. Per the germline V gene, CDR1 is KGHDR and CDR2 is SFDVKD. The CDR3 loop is CATSDSGTGTETQYF. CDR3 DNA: TGTGCCACCAGTGACTCCGGGACAGGGACAGAGACCCAGTACTTC.

The CDR3 spells CASSFRSGDAQPQHF. The CDR3 nucleotides are TGTGCCAGCAGTTTTAGGTCGGGGGATGCTCAGCCCCAGCATTTT. The rearrangement joins TRBV28 to TRBJ1-5, with TRBD1 as a possible D gene (5 bases). The V gene lost 3 bases and the J gene lost 6 bases, with 15 bases spanning the gap. There are 15 residues in the CDR3. The germline CDR1 and CDR2 sequences are MDHEN and SYDVKM. Full variable domain (missing parts from reference TRBV28 and TRBJ1-5): DVKVTQSSRYLVKRTGEKVFLECVQDMDHENMFWYRQDPGLGLRLIYFSYDVKMKEKGDIPEGYSVSREKKERFSLILESASTNQTSMYLCASSFRSGDAQPQHFGDGTRLSIL.

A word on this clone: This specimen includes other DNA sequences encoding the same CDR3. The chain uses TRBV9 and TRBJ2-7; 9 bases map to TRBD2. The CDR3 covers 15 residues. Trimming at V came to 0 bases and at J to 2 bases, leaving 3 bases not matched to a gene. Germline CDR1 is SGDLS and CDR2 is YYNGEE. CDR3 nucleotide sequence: TGTGCCAGCAGCGTAGGCGCGGGAGGGACCTACGAGCAGTACTTC. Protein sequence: CASSVGAGGTYEQYF.

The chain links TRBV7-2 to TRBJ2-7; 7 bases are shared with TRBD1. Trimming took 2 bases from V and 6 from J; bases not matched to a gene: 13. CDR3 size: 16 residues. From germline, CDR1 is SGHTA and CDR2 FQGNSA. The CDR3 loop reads CASSLQHRDSFVEQYF. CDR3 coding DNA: TGTGCCAGCAGCTTACAACACCGGGACAGCTTCGTCGAGCAGTACTTC.

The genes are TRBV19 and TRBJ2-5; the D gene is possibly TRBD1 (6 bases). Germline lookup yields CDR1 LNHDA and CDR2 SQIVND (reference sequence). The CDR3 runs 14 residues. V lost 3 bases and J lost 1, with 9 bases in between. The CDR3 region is CASSMGDTQETQYF. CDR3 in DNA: TGTGCCAGTAGTATGGGGGACACCCAAGAGACCCAGTACTTC. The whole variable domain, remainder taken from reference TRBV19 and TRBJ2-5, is DGGITQSPKYLFRKEGQNVTLSCEQNLNHDAMYWYRQDPGQGLRLIYYSQIVNDFQKGDIAEGYSVSREKKESFPLTVTSAQKNPTAFYLCASSMGDTQETQYFGPGTRLLVL.

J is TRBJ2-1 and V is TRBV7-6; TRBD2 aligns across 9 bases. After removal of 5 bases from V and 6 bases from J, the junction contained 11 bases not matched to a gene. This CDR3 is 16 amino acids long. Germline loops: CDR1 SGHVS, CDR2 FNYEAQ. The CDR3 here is CASSTLAGSNTNEQFF. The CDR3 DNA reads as TGTGCCAGCAGCACGCTAGCGGGAAGCAATACCAATGAGCAGTTCTTC.

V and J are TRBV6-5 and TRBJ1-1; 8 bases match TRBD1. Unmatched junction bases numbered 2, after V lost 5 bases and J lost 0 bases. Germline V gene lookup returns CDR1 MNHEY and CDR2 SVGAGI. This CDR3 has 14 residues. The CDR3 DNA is TGTGCCAGCAGTCGACAGGGGATGAACACTGAAGCTTTCTTT. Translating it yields CASSRQGMNTEAFF.

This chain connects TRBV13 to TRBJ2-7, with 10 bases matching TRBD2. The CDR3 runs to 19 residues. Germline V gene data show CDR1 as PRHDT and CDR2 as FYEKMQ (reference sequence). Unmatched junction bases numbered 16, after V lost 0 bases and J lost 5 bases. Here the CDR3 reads CASSLGAAATGTSVDEQYF. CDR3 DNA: TGTGCCAGCAGCTTAGGGGCGGCGGCTACCGGGACTAGCGTCGACGAGCAGTACTTC.

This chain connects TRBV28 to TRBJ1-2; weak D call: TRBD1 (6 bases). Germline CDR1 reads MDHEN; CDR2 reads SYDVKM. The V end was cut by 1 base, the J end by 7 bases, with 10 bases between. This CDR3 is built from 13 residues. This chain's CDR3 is CASSLLGAGGYTF. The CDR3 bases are TGTGCCAGCAGTTTATTGGGGGCTGGTGGCTACACCTTC.

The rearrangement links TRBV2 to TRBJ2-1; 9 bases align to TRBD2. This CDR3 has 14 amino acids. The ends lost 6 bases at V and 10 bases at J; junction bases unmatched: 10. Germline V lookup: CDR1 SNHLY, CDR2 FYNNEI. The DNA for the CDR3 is TGTGCCAGCAGGCGGTGGTGGACTAGCGAGGAGCAGTTCTTC. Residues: CASRRWWTSEEQFF. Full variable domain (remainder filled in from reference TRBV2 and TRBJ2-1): EPEVTQTPSHQVTQMGQEVILRCVPISNHLYFYWYRQILGQKVEFLVSFYNNEISEKSEIFDDQFSVERPDGSNFTLKIRSTKLEDSAMYFCASRRWWTSEEQFFGPGTRLTVL.

The CDR3 protein is CASRQLADPRDEQFF. DNA for the CDR3: TGTGCCAGCAGGCAGCTAGCGGACCCTCGGGATGAGCAGTTCTTC. The genes are TRBV3-1 (or the pseudogene TRBV3-2) and TRBJ2-1; 7 bases map to TRBD2. V was clipped by 6 bases and J by 8 bases; unmatched bases: 13. The germline V gene encodes CDR1 LGHDT and CDR2 YNNKEL (reference sequence). The CDR3 runs 15 residues.

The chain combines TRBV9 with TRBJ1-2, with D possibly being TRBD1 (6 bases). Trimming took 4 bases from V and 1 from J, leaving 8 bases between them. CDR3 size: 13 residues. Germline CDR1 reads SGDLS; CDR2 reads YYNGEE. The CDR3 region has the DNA TGTGCCAGCAGCTCGGACAGTAACTATGGCTACACCTTC. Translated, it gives CASSSDSNYGYTF.

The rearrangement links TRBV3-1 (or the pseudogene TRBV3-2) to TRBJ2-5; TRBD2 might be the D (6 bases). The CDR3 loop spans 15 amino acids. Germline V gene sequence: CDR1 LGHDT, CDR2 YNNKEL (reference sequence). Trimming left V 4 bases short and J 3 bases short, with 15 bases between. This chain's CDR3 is CASSPQPGLKETQYF. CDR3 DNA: TGTGCCAGCAGCCCCCAACCGGGACTGAAAGAGACCCAGTACTTC.

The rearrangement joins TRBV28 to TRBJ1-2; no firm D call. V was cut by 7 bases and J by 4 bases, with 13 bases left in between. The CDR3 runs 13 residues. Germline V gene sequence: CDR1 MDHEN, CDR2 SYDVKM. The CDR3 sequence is CASTPGGIYGYTF. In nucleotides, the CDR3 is TGTGCCAGCACCCCGGGAGGGATCTATGGCTACACCTTC.

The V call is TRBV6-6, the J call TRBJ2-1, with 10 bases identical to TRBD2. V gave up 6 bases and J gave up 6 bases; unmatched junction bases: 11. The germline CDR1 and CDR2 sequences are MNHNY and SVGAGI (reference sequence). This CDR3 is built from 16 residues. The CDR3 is CASRSGRASAFNEQFF. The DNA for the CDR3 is TGTGCCAGCAGGAGCGGGAGGGCCTCGGCATTCAATGAGCAGTTCTTC.

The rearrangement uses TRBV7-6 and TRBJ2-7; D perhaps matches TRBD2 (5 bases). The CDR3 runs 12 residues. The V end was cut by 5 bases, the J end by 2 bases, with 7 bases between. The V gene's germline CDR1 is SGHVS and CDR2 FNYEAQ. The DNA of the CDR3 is TGTGCCAGCAGCCCCGGGGCCTACGAGCAGTACTTC. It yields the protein CASSPGAYEQYF.

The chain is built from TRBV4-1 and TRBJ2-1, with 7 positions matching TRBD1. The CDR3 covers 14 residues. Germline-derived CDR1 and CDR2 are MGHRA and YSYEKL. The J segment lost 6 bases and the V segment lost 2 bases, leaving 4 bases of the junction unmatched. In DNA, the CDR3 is TGCGCCAGCAGCCAACAGAGACAGGGCAATGAGCAGTTCTTC. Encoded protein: CASSQQRQGNEQFF.

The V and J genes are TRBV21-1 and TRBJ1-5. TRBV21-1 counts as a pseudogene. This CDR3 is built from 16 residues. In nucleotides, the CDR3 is TGTGCCAGCACCCTAGAGGCGCGGGGATTGAATCAGCCCCAGCATTTT. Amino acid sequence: CASTLEARGLNQPQHF.

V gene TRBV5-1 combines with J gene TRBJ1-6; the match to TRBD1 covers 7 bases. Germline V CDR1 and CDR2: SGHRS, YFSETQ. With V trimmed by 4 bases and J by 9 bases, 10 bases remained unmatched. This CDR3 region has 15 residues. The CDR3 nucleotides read TGCGCCAGCAGCCAGACCGGGACAGATTCTTCACCCCTCCACTTT. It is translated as CASSQTGTDSSPLHF.

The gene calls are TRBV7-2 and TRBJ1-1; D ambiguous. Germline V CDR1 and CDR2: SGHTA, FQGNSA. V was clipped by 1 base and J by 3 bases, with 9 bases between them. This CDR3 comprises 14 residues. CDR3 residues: CASSLVGGDTEAFF. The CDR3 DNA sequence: TGTGCCAGCAGCTTAGTCGGCGGAGACACTGAAGCTTTCTTT. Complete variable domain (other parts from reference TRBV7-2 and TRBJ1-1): GAGVSQSPSNKVTEKGKDVELRCDPISGHTALYWYRQSLGQGLEFLIYFQGNSAPDKSGLPSDRFSAERTGGSVSTLTIQRTQQEDSAVYLCASSLVGGDTEAFFGQGTRLTVV.

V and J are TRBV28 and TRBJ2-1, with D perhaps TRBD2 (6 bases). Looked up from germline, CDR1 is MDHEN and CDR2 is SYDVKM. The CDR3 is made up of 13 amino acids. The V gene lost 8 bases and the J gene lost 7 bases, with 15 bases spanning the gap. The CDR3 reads CASVSGVRNEQFF. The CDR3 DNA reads TGTGCCAGCGTATCGGGAGTCAGGAATGAGCAGTTCTTC.

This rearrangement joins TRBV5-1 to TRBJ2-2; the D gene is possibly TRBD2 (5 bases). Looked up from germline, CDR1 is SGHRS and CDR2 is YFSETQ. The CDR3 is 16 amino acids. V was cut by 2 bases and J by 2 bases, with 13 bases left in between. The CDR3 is CASSFKPGINTGELFF. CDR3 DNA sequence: TGCGCCAGCAGCTTCAAGCCGGGAATAAACACCGGGGAGCTGTTTTTT.